This T cell receptor beta chain was observed in a study of CD8 T cells in ankylosing spondylitis. The length of the CDR3 is 14 residues. V dropped 3 bases and J dropped 5; count of bases not matched to a gene: 4. This clonotype has a handful of counts. Its antigen is not identified. TCRdb reprocessed the 5' RACE reads via MiXCR and lists one record per CDR3 protein. The table records some 330,000 distinct CDR3 sequences, under 8.5% of them present only once. Study-level findings and limits: What appeared characteristic of ankylosing spondylitis blood was a TCR beta motif of 7 or 8 highly homologous variants.

Specimen: blood, either unsorted or a sorted T cell fraction (not recorded which). The chain links TRBV12-3 or TRBV12-4 to TRBJ2-5, with 9 bases identical to TRBD2. The sequence was obtained from a male donor with ankylosing spondylitis. The CDR3 nucleotides are TGTGCCAGCAGTTTCGAAAGCGGGAGGGAGACCCAGTACTTC. It yields the protein CASSFESGRETQYF.